The 8 T cell receptor beta chains below were found in one sample sequenced in a study of shared clonotypes between healthy human individuals (dated by TCRdb to the early 2020s). Receptor amplification or capture employed the immunoSEQ multiplex PCR assay. Imported from immuneACCESS, the table was reduced by TCRdb to in-frame sequences with V and J called. These copies leave out some clones; in studies compared against another copy, an unresolved V gene accounts for under half, and the cause of the remainder is not known. The table for this sample lists 2 million to 2.5 million clones; around 95% of them were counted only once. The ten largest clones represent approximately 0.13% of the sample. The material sequenced was naive CD4+ T cells sorted from blood. What the cell subset or site label conveys for this sample: CD45RA+ positively selected. The receptors here all came from a man aged 18 to 30 in good health.

This clone appeared a single time. This chain joins TRBV27 and TRBJ1-6, with 7 bases aligning to TRBD1. V shed 11 bases, J shed 7 bases, and the junction held 11 bases outside the gene matches. Germline values: CDR1 MNHEY, CDR2 SMNVEV (reference sequence). The CDR3 consists of 14 residues. The CDR3 DNA is TGTGCCGTTAAGGCAGGGACAGACAATTCACCCCTCCACTTT. Translated, it gives CAVKAGTDNSPLHF.

The chain joins TRBV29-1 to TRBJ1-4; D is undetermined. The germline V and J ends were trimmed by 0 bases and 8 bases, with 7 bases remaining between them. The CDR3 is 12 amino acids. From germline, CDR1 is SQVTM and CDR2 ANQGSEA. The CDR3 DNA follows: TGCAGCGTTGAAGATTGGGAGGAAAAACTGTTTTTT. This sequence encodes CSVEDWEEKLFF.

The chain combines TRBV5-5 with TRBJ1-6; D is ambiguous. Germline assignment: CDR1 SGHKS and CDR2 YYEKEE (reference sequence). This CDR3 is built from 16 residues. V was shortened by 4 bases and J by 8 bases, with 19 bases between the two germline ends. The CDR3 loop is CASSRGLSSGDSPLHF. The CDR3 DNA is TGTGCCAGCAGCCGTGGACTCTCATCTGGGGATTCACCCCTCCACTTT.

This clone was observed once. This rearrangement joins TRBV5-1 to TRBJ1-1; tentatively, D is TRBD1 (6 bases). CDR3 length equals 13 residues. From germline, CDR1 is SGHRS and CDR2 YFSETQ. Trimming left V 6 bases short and J 2 bases short, with 11 bases between. In DNA, the CDR3 is TGCGCCAGCAAAGGGGGGGACAACACTGAAGCTTTCTTT. The encoded protein is CASKGGDNTEAFF.

With regard to this clone: This sample also contains other DNA sequences that code for the same CDR3. J is TRBJ1-4 and V is TRBV7-9; D remains ambiguous. The CDR3 has 16 residues. Trimming removed 1 base from V and 0 bases from J, with 9 bases in between. The germline V gene encodes CDR1 SEHNR and CDR2 FQNEAQ (reference sequence). In DNA, the CDR3 is TGTGCCAGCAGCTTAGGGTCCGGGACAACTAATGAAAAACTGTTTTTT. Its protein is CASSLGSGTTNEKLFF.

The chain employs TRBV9 and TRBJ2-3, with unresolved D. This CDR3 contains 14 residues. Deletions cut 0 bases from V and 2 bases from J, with 7 bases between. Germline CDR1 SGDLS, CDR2 YYNGEE. In nucleotides, the CDR3 is TGTGCCAGCAGCGTAGGTCAGCACACAGATACGCAGTATTTT. Protein product: CASSVGQHTDTQYF.

J is TRBJ1-1 and V is TRBV30; 9 bases align to TRBD1. This CDR3 has 15 residues. From germline, CDR1 is GTSNPN and CDR2 SVGIG (reference sequence). After removal of 4 bases from V and 8 bases from J, the junction contained 14 bases not matched to a gene. In nucleotides, the CDR3 is TGTGCCTGGAAGGAAGACAGGGGGGCGAACTGGGAAGCTTTCTTT. Its protein is CAWKEDRGANWEAFF.

In DNA form, the CDR3 reads TGTGCCAGCTCACTTCGGACAGACAATAATTCACCCCTCCACTTT. It specifies CASSLRTDNNSPLHF. The rearrangement uses TRBV18 and TRBJ1-6; possibly TRBD1 for D (6 bases). Deletions cut 4 bases from V and 5 bases from J, with 12 bases between. There are 15 residues in the CDR3. Germline V gives CDR1 KGHSH, CDR2 LQKENI.